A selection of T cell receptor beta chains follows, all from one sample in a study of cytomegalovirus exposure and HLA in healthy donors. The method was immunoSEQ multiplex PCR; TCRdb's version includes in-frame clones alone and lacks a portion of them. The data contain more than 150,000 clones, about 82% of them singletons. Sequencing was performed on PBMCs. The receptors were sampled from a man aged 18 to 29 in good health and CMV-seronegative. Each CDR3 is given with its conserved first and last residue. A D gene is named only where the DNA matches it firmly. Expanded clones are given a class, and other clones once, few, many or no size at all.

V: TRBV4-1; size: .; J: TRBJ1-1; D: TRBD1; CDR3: CASSLDREGAQAFF; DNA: TGCGCCAGCAGTCTCGACAGGGAAGGAGCTCAAGCTTTCTTT
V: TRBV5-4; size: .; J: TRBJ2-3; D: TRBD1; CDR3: CASSPQGDTQYF; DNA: TGTGCCAGCAGCCCACAGGGGGATACGCAGTATTTT
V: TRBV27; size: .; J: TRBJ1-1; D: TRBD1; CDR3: CASSLQGARGEAFF; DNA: TGTGCCAGCAGTCTTCAGGGGGCGCGGGGTGAAGCTTTCTTT
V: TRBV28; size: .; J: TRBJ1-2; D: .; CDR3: CASSEGGNYGYTF; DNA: TGTGCCAGCAGTGAAGGGGGTAACTATGGCTACACCTTC
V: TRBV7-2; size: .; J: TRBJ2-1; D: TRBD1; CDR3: CASSLAGTGQNNEQFF; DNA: TGTGCCAGCAGCTTAGCCGGGACAGGGCAGAACAATGAGCAGTTCTTC
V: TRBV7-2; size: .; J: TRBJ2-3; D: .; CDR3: CASSLARSAWRADTQYF; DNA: TGTGCCAGCAGCCTAGCTCGGAGCGCATGGAGGGCAGATACGCAGTATTTT
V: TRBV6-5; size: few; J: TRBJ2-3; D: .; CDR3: CASKSWETDTQYF; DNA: TGTGCCAGCAAGTCGTGGGAGACAGATACGCAGTATTTT
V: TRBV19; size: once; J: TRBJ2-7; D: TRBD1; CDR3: CASSFRSGTGYEQYF; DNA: TGTGCCAGTAGTTTCCGAAGCGGGACAGGGTACGAGCAGTACTTC
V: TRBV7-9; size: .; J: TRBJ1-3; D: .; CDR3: CASSPGQSSGNTIYF; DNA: TGTGCCAGCAGCCCCGGACAGAGCTCTGGAAACACCATATATTTT
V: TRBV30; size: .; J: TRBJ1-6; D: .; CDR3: CAWSVPHRGYSPLHF; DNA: TGTGCCTGGAGTGTACCCCACAGAGGGTACTCACCCCTCCACTTT
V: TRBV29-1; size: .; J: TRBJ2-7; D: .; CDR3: CSVADSYSYEQYF; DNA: TGCAGCGTTGCGGACAGTTACTCCTACGAGCAGTACTTC
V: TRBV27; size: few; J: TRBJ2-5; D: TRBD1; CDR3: CASSWDRAQTQYF; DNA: TGTGCCAGCAGTTGGGACAGGGCGCAGACCCAGTACTTC
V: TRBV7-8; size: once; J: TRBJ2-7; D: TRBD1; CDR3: CASSLETGGFEQYF; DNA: TGTGCCAGCAGCTTAGAGACAGGGGGCTTCGAGCAGTACTTC
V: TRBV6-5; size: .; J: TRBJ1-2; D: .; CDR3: CASRLGGQGHYGYTF; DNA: TGTGCCAGCAGGCTGGGGGGGCAAGGCCACTATGGCTACACCTTC
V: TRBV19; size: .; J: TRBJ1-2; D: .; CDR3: CASTVRGGAPAF; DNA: TGTGCCAGTACCGTCCGGGGGGGGGCCCCAGCCTTC
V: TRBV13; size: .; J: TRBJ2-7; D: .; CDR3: CASSPGLSVYEQYF; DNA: TGTGCCAGCAGCCCGGGACTGTCGGTCTACGAGCAGTACTTC
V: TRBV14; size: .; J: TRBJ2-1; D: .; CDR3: CASSHPGGMGQFF; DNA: TGTGCCAGCAGCCACCCGGGCGGGATGGGGCAGTTCTTC
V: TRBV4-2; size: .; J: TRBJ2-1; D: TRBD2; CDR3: CASSPSGTSGSGNGQFF; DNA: TGTGCCAGCAGCCCATCCGGGACTAGCGGGAGCGGCAATGGGCAGTTCTTC
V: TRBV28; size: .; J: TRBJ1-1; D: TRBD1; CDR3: CASSHARTGFEAFF; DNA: TGTGCCAGCAGTCACGCCCGGACAGGGTTTGAAGCTTTCTTT
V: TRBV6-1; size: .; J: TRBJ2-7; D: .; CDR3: CASFQGSSYEQYF; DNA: TGTGCCAGCTTTCAGGGCAGCTCCTACGAGCAGTACTTC
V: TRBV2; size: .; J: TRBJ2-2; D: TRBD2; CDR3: CASRRTSGVWYTGELFF; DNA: TGTGCCAGCAGGCGTACTAGCGGGGTCTGGTACACCGGGGAGCTGTTTTTT
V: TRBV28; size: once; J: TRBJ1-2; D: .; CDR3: CASSLSGSGGYTF; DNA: TGTGCCAGCAGTTTATCCGGGTCCGGCGGCTACACCTTC
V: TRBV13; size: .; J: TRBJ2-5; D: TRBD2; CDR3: CASSFTSGRDQETQYF; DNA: TGTGCCAGCAGCTTTACGAGCGGGAGAGACCAAGAGACCCAGTACTTC
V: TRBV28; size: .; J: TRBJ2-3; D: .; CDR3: CASTTSGDTQYF; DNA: TGTGCCAGCACTACTAGTGGCGATACGCAGTATTTT
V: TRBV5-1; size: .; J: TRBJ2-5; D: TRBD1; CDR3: CASTQTGAGETQYF; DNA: TGCGCCAGCACCCAAACAGGGGCCGGGGAGACCCAGTACTTC
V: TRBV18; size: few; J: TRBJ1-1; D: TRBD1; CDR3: CASSPGQGLNTEAFF; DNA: TGTGCCAGCTCACCGGGACAGGGCCTGAACACTGAAGCTTTCTTT
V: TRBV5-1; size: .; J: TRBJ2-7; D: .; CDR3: CASSRDAASSYEQYF; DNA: TGCGCCAGCAGCCGTGACGCCGCTAGCTCCTACGAGCAGTACTTC
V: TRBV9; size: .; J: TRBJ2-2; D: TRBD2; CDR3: CVSSVEAAGANTGELFF; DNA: TGTGTCAGCAGCGTAGAGGCAGCGGGGGCTAACACCGGGGAGCTGTTTTTT
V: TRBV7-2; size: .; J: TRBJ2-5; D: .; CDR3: CASSPRSAVRGETQYF; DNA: TGTGCCAGCAGCCCGAGGTCGGCGGTCCGAGGGGAGACCCAGTACTTC
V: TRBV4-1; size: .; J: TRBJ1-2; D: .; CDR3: CASSQDRGGYGYTF; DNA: TGCGCCAGCAGCCAAGATCGGGGAGGGTATGGCTACACCTTC
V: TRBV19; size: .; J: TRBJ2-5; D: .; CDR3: CASTLSLFGETQYF; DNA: TGTGCCAGTACCTTAAGTCTCTTCGGAGAGACCCAGTACTTC
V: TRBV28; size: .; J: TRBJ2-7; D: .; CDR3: CASRPGGGSEQYF; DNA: TGTGCCAGCAGGCCCGGGGGAGGCTCCGAGCAGTACTTC
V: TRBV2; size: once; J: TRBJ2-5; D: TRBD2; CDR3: CASRTGGAETQYF; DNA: TGTGCCAGCAGGACGGGGGGAGCAGAGACCCAGTACTTC
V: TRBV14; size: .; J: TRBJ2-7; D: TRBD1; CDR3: CASSPNPGQPHF; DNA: TGTGCCAGCAGCCCCAACCCGGGACAGCCGCACTTC
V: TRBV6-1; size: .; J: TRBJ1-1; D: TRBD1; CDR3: CASRTGMRGTEAFF; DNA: TGTGCCAGCAGGACAGGGATGAGGGGCACTGAAGCTTTCTTT
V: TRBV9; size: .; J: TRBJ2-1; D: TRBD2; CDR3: CASSALAGGGWHEQFF; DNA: TGTGCCAGCAGCGCCCTAGCGGGAGGGGGTTGGCATGAGCAGTTCTTC
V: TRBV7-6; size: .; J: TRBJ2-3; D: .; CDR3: CASSSTLSGTDTQYF; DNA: TGTGCCAGCAGTTCAACACTATCCGGCACAGATACGCAGTATTTT
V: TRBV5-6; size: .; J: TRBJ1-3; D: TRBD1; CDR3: CASSLETGSGNTIYF; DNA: TGTGCCAGCAGCTTGGAGACAGGGTCTGGAAACACCATATATTTT
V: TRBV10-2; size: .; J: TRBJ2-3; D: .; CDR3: CASKSSATQYF; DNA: TGCGCCAGCAAGTCTAGCGCTACGCAGTATTTT
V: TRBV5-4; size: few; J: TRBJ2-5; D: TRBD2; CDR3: CASSLDLTSGGRETQYF; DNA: TGTGCCAGCAGCTTGGACCTAACTAGCGGAGGGCGGGAGACCCAGTACTTC
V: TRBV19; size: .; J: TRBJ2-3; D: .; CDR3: CASSIRTGLTDTQYF; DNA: TGTGCCAGTAGTATCCGGACAGGACTAACAGATACGCAGTATTTT
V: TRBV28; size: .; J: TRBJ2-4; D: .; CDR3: CASSLRQTNIQYF; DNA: TGTGCCAGCAGCCTAAGACAGACAAACATTCAGTACTTC
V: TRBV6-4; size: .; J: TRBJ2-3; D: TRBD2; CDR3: CASSASGGLLGVEDTQYF; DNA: TGTGCCAGCAGTGCTAGCGGGGGGCTCCTGGGGGTTGAAGATACGCAGTATTTT
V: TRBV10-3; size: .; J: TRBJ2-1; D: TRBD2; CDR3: CAISEPSGDPLDEQFF; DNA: TGTGCCATCAGTGAACCTAGCGGGGACCCCTTGGATGAGCAGTTCTTC
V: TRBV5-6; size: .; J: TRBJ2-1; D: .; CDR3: CASSLSRGNEQFF; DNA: TGTGCCAGCAGCTTGTCCAGGGGCAATGAGCAGTTCTTC
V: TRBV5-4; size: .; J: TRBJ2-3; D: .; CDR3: CASSRGGGAFTDTQYF; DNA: TGTGCCAGCAGCCGAGGAGGGGGGGCCTTTACAGATACGCAGTATTTT
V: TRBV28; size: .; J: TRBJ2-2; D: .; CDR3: CASSLVGSAGELFF; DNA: TGTGCCAGCAGTTTAGTCGGGAGCGCCGGGGAGCTGTTTTTT
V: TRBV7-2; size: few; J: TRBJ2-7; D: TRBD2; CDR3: CASSALAGMYEQYF; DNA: TGTGCCAGCAGCGCCCTAGCGGGGATGTACGAGCAGTACTTC
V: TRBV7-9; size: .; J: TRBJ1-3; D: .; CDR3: CASSLMPGGNTIYF; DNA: TGTGCCAGCAGCTTAATGCCAGGTGGAAACACCATATATTTT
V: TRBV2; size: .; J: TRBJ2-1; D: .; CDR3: CASSEEMPRGNNEQFF; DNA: TGTGCCAGCAGTGAAGAAATGCCAAGGGGTAACAATGAGCAGTTCTTC